This T cell receptor (beta chain) was documented in a study of cytomegalovirus exposure and HLA in healthy donors. Whole-study results and caveats: It was taken for granted in presence/absence analyses that sequencing depth across donors was roughly uniform. Sequences of the TCR beta chain were said to predict the HLA-A and HLA-B alleles of most subjects accurately. The authors judged a highly shared variant cluster likely a sequencing artifact. Specificity for CMV antigens was confirmed in vitro for a few of the CMV-associated chains.

With respect to this clone: Its cognate antigen is unknown.

The V gene's germline CDR1 is SGHRS and CDR2 YFSETQ. V shed 4 bases, J shed 5 bases, and the junction held 16 bases outside the gene matches. The CDR3 consists of 17 residues. PCR employed 60 Vbeta and 13 Jbeta primers. TCRdb keeps only in-frame clones here, not all; method: immunoSEQ multiplex PCR. The sample has about 93,000 clones; over 65% are singletons. The chain recombines TRBV5-1 with TRBJ2-5; TRBD2 matches at 8 bases. The sequence came from a man in his fifties or sixties in good health and CMV-seronegative. The material sequenced was PBMCs. CDR3: CASSAGTRRSGGETQYF. The CDR3, as DNA: TGCGCCAGCAGCGCCGGGACTAGGCGGTCCGGAGGGGAGACCCAGTACTTC.